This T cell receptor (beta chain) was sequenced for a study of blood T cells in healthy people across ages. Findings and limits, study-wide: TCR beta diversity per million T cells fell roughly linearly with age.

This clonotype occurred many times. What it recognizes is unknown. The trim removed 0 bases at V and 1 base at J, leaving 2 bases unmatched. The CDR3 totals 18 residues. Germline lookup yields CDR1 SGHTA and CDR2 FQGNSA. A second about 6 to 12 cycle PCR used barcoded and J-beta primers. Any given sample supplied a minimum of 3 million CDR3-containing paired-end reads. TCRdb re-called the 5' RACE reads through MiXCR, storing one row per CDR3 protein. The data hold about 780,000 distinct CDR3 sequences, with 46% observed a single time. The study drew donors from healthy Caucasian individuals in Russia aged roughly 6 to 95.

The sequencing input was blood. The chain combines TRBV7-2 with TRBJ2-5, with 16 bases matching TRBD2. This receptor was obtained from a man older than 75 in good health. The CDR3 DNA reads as TGTGCCAGCAGCTTAGCGGGACTAGCGGGGGGGGGCCAAGAGACCCAGTACTTC. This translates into CASSLAGLAGGGQETQYF.